This TCR beta chain is from a study of blood T cell repertoires in COVID-19. Whole-study context: There were acute and convalescent COVID-19 samples, and they came from the United States, Italy and Spain.

The CDR3 has 16 residues. Trimming cost V 0 bases and J 4 bases, with 14 bases left between them. The germline CDR1 and CDR2 sequences are SGHRS and YFSETQ. Only in-frame clones appear in the TCRdb table, and some are missing; sequencing was by immunoSEQ multiplex PCR. The table includes fewer than 250,000 clones, 80% to 90% detected once. The clonotype was recovered from a woman of 80 years or more with COVID-19, enrolled during active disease. V gene TRBV5-1 combines with J gene TRBJ2-1; D perhaps matches TRBD2 (6 bases). The sample was peripheral blood. CDR3 sequence reads: CASSLGTGTSYNEQFF. For the CDR3, the DNA is TGCGCCAGCAGCTTGGGGACCGGGACTTCGTACAATGAGCAGTTCTTC.